The rows below give T cell receptor beta chains drawn from one sample of a study of T-cell memory formation after mild COVID-19. TCRdb re-called the 5' RACE reads through MiXCR, storing one row per CDR3 protein. The sample includes about 130,000 distinct CDR3 sequences, roughly 6% of them seen just once. Sequenced input: PBMCs or a T cell subset sorted from them (not recorded which). The origin of the receptors is an adult woman who had mild COVID-19 (a few samples of this study predate the infection). Cell type and time point are not known. The CDR3 runs from the conserved cysteine through the conserved F or W. A D gene is named only where the DNA matches it firmly. The listing skips clone size in some rows; elsewhere it reads once, few, many or a size class.

D gene: TRBD1; J gene: TRBJ1-2; V gene: TRBV29-1; clone size: many; CDR3 DNA: TGCAGCGTTGAACCTGGGACAGCCGAGCGGGGCTATGGCTACACCTTC; CDR3 protein: CSVEPGTAERGYGYTF
D gene: NA; J gene: TRBJ2-7; V gene: TRBV4-2; clone size: few; CDR3 DNA: TGTGCCAGCAGCCAAGACAGGGAAGGCGAGCAGTACTTC; CDR3 protein: CASSQDREGEQYF
D gene: TRBD2; J gene: TRBJ2-1; V gene: TRBV24-1; clone size: NA; CDR3 DNA: TGTGCCACCAGTGATGCTACTAGCGGGGGGAATGAGCAGTTCTTC; CDR3 protein: CATSDATSGGNEQFF
D gene: NA; J gene: TRBJ1-4; V gene: TRBV9; clone size: many; CDR3 DNA: TGTGCCAGCAGCGTAGCAGGGACGGGTGAAAAACTGTTTTTT; CDR3 protein: CASSVAGTGEKLFF
D gene: NA; J gene: TRBJ2-1; V gene: TRBV5-1; clone size: NA; CDR3 DNA: TGCGCCAGCAGCTTGGGTTCGTGGGGGGGCGGCAATGAGCAGTTCTTC; CDR3 protein: CASSLGSWGGGNEQFF
D gene: TRBD2; J gene: TRBJ2-5; V gene: TRBV5-4; clone size: many; CDR3 DNA: TGTGCCAGCAGCTTTGGGCTAGCGGTTCAAGAGACCCAGTACTTC; CDR3 protein: CASSFGLAVQETQYF
D gene: NA; J gene: TRBJ2-1; V gene: TRBV3-1; clone size: few; CDR3 DNA: TGTGCCAGCAGCCAAGGGACAACCTCTCGGGCTTCCTCCTACAATGAGCAGTTCTTC; CDR3 protein: CASSQGTTSRASSYNEQFF
D gene: NA; J gene: TRBJ1-4; V gene: TRBV20-1; clone size: few; CDR3 DNA: TGCAGTGCCCACCCCCCGCCGGTTAATGAAAAACTGTTTTTT; CDR3 protein: CSAHPPPVNEKLFF
D gene: NA; J gene: TRBJ1-6; V gene: TRBV12-3/TRBV12-4; clone size: NA; CDR3 DNA: TGTGCCAGCAGCGCGAATTCACCCCTCCACTTT; CDR3 protein: CASSANSPLHF
D gene: NA; J gene: TRBJ1-3; V gene: TRBV7-8; clone size: few; CDR3 DNA: TGTGCGTCCCGGGGCCACAGTGGAAACACCATATATTTT; CDR3 protein: CASRGHSGNTIYF
D gene: NA; J gene: TRBJ2-2; V gene: TRBV11-2; clone size: NA; CDR3 DNA: TGTGCCAGCAGCTTAGATAGGGCTCGGGAGCTGTTTTTT; CDR3 protein: CASSLDRARELFF
D gene: TRBD1; J gene: TRBJ1-6; V gene: TRBV5-1; clone size: few; CDR3 DNA: TGCGCCAGCAGCTTGGATTCTGGCAGGGGGTATAATTCACCCCTCCACTTT; CDR3 protein: CASSLDSGRGYNSPLHF
D gene: TRBD2; J gene: TRBJ2-1; V gene: TRBV5-1; clone size: many; CDR3 DNA: TGCGCCAGCAGCCCGGGACTAGCGGGGGGGCCTTTCTACAATGAGCAGTTCTTC; CDR3 protein: CASSPGLAGGPFYNEQFF
D gene: TRBD1; J gene: TRBJ1-1; V gene: TRBV7-8; clone size: few; CDR3 DNA: TGTGCCAGCAGCTTTGGGATCAGGGGGCCTTTCTTT; CDR3 protein: CASSFGIRGPFF
D gene: TRBD2; J gene: TRBJ2-7; V gene: TRBV7-9; clone size: few; CDR3 DNA: TGTGCCAGCAGCTTAGTCGTGGCCCGGACTAGCGGGACCCCCTACGAGCAGTACTTC; CDR3 protein: CASSLVVARTSGTPYEQYF
D gene: NA; J gene: TRBJ2-5; V gene: TRBV5-5; clone size: NA; CDR3 DNA: TGTGCCAGCAGGTTCCTAGGGGGGGTAGAGACCCAGTACTTC; CDR3 protein: CASRFLGGVETQYF
D gene: TRBD1; J gene: TRBJ2-2; V gene: TRBV6-2/TRBV6-3; clone size: NA; CDR3 DNA: TGTGCCAGCAGAGAGACAGGGGGCCCTTACGGGGAGCTGTTTTTT; CDR3 protein: CASRETGGPYGELFF
D gene: NA; J gene: TRBJ2-7; V gene: TRBV11-3; clone size: many; CDR3 DNA: TGTGCCAGCAGCTTTACTAGCTCCTACGAGCAGTACTTC; CDR3 protein: CASSFTSSYEQYF
D gene: NA; J gene: TRBJ2-3; V gene: TRBV6-2/TRBV6-3; clone size: NA; CDR3 DNA: TGTGCCAGCAGCCCAGACAGACACACAGATACGCAGTATTTT; CDR3 protein: CASSPDRHTDTQYF
D gene: TRBD2; J gene: TRBJ2-1; V gene: TRBV4-1; clone size: NA; CDR3 DNA: TGCGCCAGCAGCCGCCTGACTAGCGGGGGGCCGAGCTCCTACAATGAGCAGTTCTTC; CDR3 protein: CASSRLTSGGPSSYNEQFF
D gene: TRBD1; J gene: TRBJ2-1; V gene: TRBV7-7; clone size: many; CDR3 DNA: TGTGCTAGCAGCTTTGACCGGGACAGGGAGCAGTTCTTC; CDR3 protein: CASSFDRDREQFF
D gene: NA; J gene: TRBJ2-5; V gene: TRBV6-5; clone size: few; CDR3 DNA: TGTGCCAGCACCTCCTCAGTGCAAGAGACCCAGTACTTC; CDR3 protein: CASTSSVQETQYF
D gene: NA; J gene: TRBJ2-3; V gene: TRBV2; clone size: few; CDR3 DNA: TGTGCCAGCAGTGAACTTGGGAGTACAGATACGCAGTATTTT; CDR3 protein: CASSELGSTDTQYF
D gene: NA; J gene: TRBJ1-2; V gene: TRBV4-1; clone size: few; CDR3 DNA: TGCGCCAGCAGCCAAGGGTTATCAGGGAATGGCTACACCTTC; CDR3 protein: CASSQGLSGNGYTF
D gene: TRBD2; J gene: TRBJ2-1; V gene: TRBV7-8; clone size: NA; CDR3 DNA: TGTGCCAGCAGCCTCCGACTAGCGGGGGCCAATGAGCAGTTCTTC; CDR3 protein: CASSLRLAGANEQFF
D gene: TRBD2; J gene: TRBJ2-1; V gene: TRBV20-1; clone size: NA; CDR3 DNA: TGCAGTGCTCCAGGACTAGCGGAATACAATGAGCAGTTCTTC; CDR3 protein: CSAPGLAEYNEQFF
D gene: TRBD1; J gene: TRBJ2-7; V gene: TRBV6-2/TRBV6-3; clone size: few; CDR3 DNA: TGTGCCAGCAGCCCCCCCCTGGGACAGGGGGCTTCCGAGCAGTACTTC; CDR3 protein: CASSPPLGQGASEQYF
D gene: NA; J gene: TRBJ1-5; V gene: TRBV2; clone size: NA; CDR3 DNA: TGTGCCAGCAGTGTTGGGATTAGCCAGCCCCAGCATTTT; CDR3 protein: CASSVGISQPQHF
D gene: NA; J gene: TRBJ1-1; V gene: TRBV6-5; clone size: many; CDR3 DNA: TGTGCCAGCAGTTACTCGTACACGAACACTGAAGCTTTCTTT; CDR3 protein: CASSYSYTNTEAFF
D gene: TRBD1; J gene: TRBJ2-7; V gene: TRBV12-3/TRBV12-4; clone size: many; CDR3 DNA: TGTGCCAGGGGGAGCCGGGACAGAGCTTACGAGCAGTACTTC; CDR3 protein: CARGSRDRAYEQYF
D gene: NA; J gene: TRBJ2-1; V gene: TRBV20-1; clone size: many; CDR3 DNA: TGCAGTGCTAGAATGAGCGCCTTCGGACATGAGCAGTTCTTC; CDR3 protein: CSARMSAFGHEQFF
D gene: NA; J gene: TRBJ2-7; V gene: TRBV12-3/TRBV12-4; clone size: NA; CDR3 DNA: TGTGCCAGCAGTTCAGAGTCAACCTACGAGCAGTACTTC; CDR3 protein: CASSSESTYEQYF
D gene: NA; J gene: TRBJ1-2; V gene: TRBV30; clone size: NA; CDR3 DNA: TGTGCCTGGAGCCGGACGGACTATGGCTACACCTTC; CDR3 protein: CAWSRTDYGYTF
D gene: NA; J gene: TRBJ1-1; V gene: TRBV29-1; clone size: many; CDR3 DNA: TGCAGCGGAACACAGGGCCGTACTGAAGCTTTCTTT; CDR3 protein: CSGTQGRTEAFF
D gene: NA; J gene: TRBJ2-3; V gene: TRBV5-1; clone size: many; CDR3 DNA: TGCGCCACCCGACTAGGCTCGGCAGATACGCAGTATTTT; CDR3 protein: CATRLGSADTQYF
D gene: TRBD1; J gene: TRBJ1-1; V gene: TRBV12-3/TRBV12-4; clone size: NA; CDR3 DNA: TGTGCCAGCACCCCTTACAGGGGGCGAGCTTTCTTT; CDR3 protein: CASTPYRGRAFF
D gene: TRBD1; J gene: TRBJ2-2; V gene: TRBV23-1; clone size: NA; CDR3 DNA: TGCGCCAGCAGTCGTCGACAGGGGACCACCGGGGAGCTGTTTTTT; CDR3 protein: CASSRRQGTTGELFF
D gene: NA; J gene: TRBJ2-6; V gene: TRBV30; clone size: NA; CDR3 DNA: TGTGCCTGGAGTGCCCGACAGCCCTCTGGGGCCAACGTCCTGACTTTC; CDR3 protein: CAWSARQPSGANVLTF
D gene: TRBD2; J gene: TRBJ2-3; V gene: TRBV24-1; clone size: few; CDR3 DNA: TGTGCCACCAGTGCGGGACTAGCGGAAACCTTCACAGATACGCAGTATTTT; CDR3 protein: CATSAGLAETFTDTQYF
D gene: TRBD1; J gene: TRBJ1-1; V gene: TRBV7-8; clone size: many; CDR3 DNA: TGTGCCAGCAGCCCGACCAGGGGGGATACTGAAGCTTTCTTT; CDR3 protein: CASSPTRGDTEAFF
D gene: NA; J gene: TRBJ1-2; V gene: TRBV5-1; clone size: NA; CDR3 DNA: TGCGCCAGCAGCTTCGAGGGCGCCTCTAACTATGGCTACACCTTC; CDR3 protein: CASSFEGASNYGYTF